This T cell receptor (beta chain) originates from a study of T cells in Graves' hyperthyroidism and ophthalmopathy. Whole-study findings and limits: Most thyroid clonotypes expanded above 0.001 were also detected in blood.

RNA transcripts gave rise to amplified TCR beta CDR3 regions. Using the HTBI primer set, a first-round RT-PCR was run on the TCR CDR3. TCRdb itself ran the multiplex PCR reads through MiXCR, one entry per CDR3 protein. The table records under 750,000 distinct CDR3 sequences, under 20% of them present only once. The germline CDR1 and CDR2 sequences are SGHRS and YFSETQ. Trimming stripped 1 base from V and 5 bases from J, with 18 bases between. This CDR3 has 17 amino acids. This clonotype has a count of ten or more. The antigen is undetermined. The chain couples TRBV5-1 to TRBJ1-4; D is possibly TRBD1 (5 bases). Source material: blood. This sequence originates from a woman aged 45 to 65 with Graves' hyperthyroidism that later progressed to Graves' ophthalmopathy. The CDR3 bases are TGCGCCAGCAGCTTGCCCGGGGTTGGGGCGCGGAATGAAAAACTGTTTTTT. Its protein product is CASSLPGVGARNEKLFF.